The 23 T cell receptor beta chains listed next were all sequenced from one sample in a study of cytotoxic CD8 clonotypes in ibrutinib-treated CLL. TCRdb keeps only in-frame clones here, not all; method: immunoSEQ multiplex PCR. The data hold about 20,000 clones, with 74% observed a single time. This sample comprised PBMCs, obtained before ibrutinib treatment. Receptors were obtained from a human donor with chronic lymphocytic leukemia.

The V and J genes are TRBV4-2 and TRBJ2-7, with 8 bases lining up with TRBD2. Trimming cost V 1 base and J 4 bases; bases outside gene matches: 12. The CDR3 has 17 amino acids. Germline V gene data show CDR1 as LGHNA and CDR2 as YNFKEQ. CDR3 residues: CASSQGPGLAGGYEQYF. The CDR3 DNA follows: TGTGCCAGCAGCCAAGGCCCTGGGCTAGCGGGTGGGTACGAGCAGTACTTC.

This clone was counted only a few times. The chain recombines TRBV29-1 with TRBJ2-7; perhaps D is TRBD1 or TRBD2 (6 bases each). Germline V gene sequence: CDR1 SQVTM, CDR2 ANQGSEA. V lost 6 bases and J lost 3, with 12 bases in between. This CDR3 has 12 residues. The CDR3 is CSVRRGVYEQYF. The CDR3 nucleotides read TGCAGCGTCCGAAGGGGGGTCTACGAGCAGTACTTC.

The table lists this clone with a few counts. V and J are TRBV10-3 and TRBJ2-7; no clear D gene. Per the germline V gene, CDR1 is ENHRY and CDR2 is SYGVKD. Trimming shortened V by 4 bases and J by 0 bases, and 19 bases separated the two germline ends. The CDR3 contains 17 residues. CDR3 in amino acids: CAISVRVPEQHSYEQYF. CDR3 in DNA: TGTGCCATCAGTGTAAGGGTCCCAGAGCAACACTCCTACGAGCAGTACTTC.

The chain couples TRBV5-1 to TRBJ2-2; tentatively, D is TRBD1 (5 bases). CDR3 length: 15 amino acids. Trimming removed 0 bases from V and 1 base from J, with 7 bases in between. The germline V gene encodes CDR1 SGHRS and CDR2 YFSETQ. CDR3 protein: CASSLDRMNTGELFF. For the CDR3, the DNA is TGCGCCAGCAGCTTGGACAGGATGAACACCGGGGAGCTGTTTTTT.

This clone has only a few counts. The V call is TRBV10-3, the J call TRBJ2-7, with 9 bases that match TRBD2. Germline V gene lookup returns CDR1 ENHRY and CDR2 SYGVKD. This CDR3 spans 16 amino acids. V was clipped by 5 bases and J by 5 bases; unmatched bases: 13. This chain's CDR3 is CAISPSTGGRVNEQYF. CDR3 DNA: TGTGCCATCAGTCCTTCGACTGGCGGGAGGGTCAACGAGCAGTACTTC.

The genes are TRBV4-1 and TRBJ2-1, with D perhaps TRBD1 (8 bases). This CDR3 region has 16 residues. Trimming took off 4 bases at V and 7 bases at J, with 20 bases between the two ends. CDR1 is MGHRA and CDR2 is YSYEKL in the germline V gene. CDR3 bases: TGCGCCAGCAGCCGGGGGGGTGGACAGGGCGGGAATGAGCAGTTCTTC. It codes for CASSRGGGQGGNEQFF.

This clone was counted between two and nine times. V and J are TRBV7-3 and TRBJ2-1, with TRBD2 matching over 8 bases. The CDR3 runs to 16 residues. V gave up 5 bases and J gave up 5 bases; unmatched junction bases: 11. Germline-derived CDR1 and CDR2 are SGHTA and FQGTGA. CDR3 nucleotide sequence: TGTGCCAGCAGCCCCTCCCCAGCGGGAGCCCACAATGAGCAGTTCTTC. It specifies CASSPSPAGAHNEQFF.

The V call is TRBV9, the J call TRBJ1-2, with 7 positions matching TRBD1. CDR1 and CDR2 (germline): SGDLS, YYNGEE. This CDR3 is 15 amino acids long. Trimming cost V 5 bases and J 3 bases; bases outside gene matches: 10. The CDR3 sequence is CASSPGGASYYGYTF. In DNA form, the CDR3 reads TGTGCCAGCAGTCCAGGGGGGGCCAGCTACTATGGCTACACCTTC.

The V gene is TRBV18, the J gene TRBJ2-7, with TRBD2 as a possible D gene (6 bases). The V gene lost 3 bases and the J gene lost 0 bases, with 15 bases spanning the gap. Germline loops: CDR1 KGHSH, CDR2 LQKENI. The CDR3 runs 16 residues. CDR3 DNA sequence: TGTGCCAGCTCACCTACGGGAGTGTGGGACTCCTACGAGCAGTACTTC. Protein product: CASSPTGVWDSYEQYF.

V usage is TRBV7-9 and J usage is TRBJ2-7, with 7 bases fitting TRBD2. There are 17 residues in the CDR3. V shed 5 bases, J shed 3 bases, and the junction held 16 bases outside the gene matches. Germline V gives CDR1 SEHNR, CDR2 FQNEAQ (reference sequence). CDR3 loop: CASSLVVASGAHYEQYF. In nucleotides, the CDR3 is TGTGCCAGCAGCCTAGTAGTGGCTAGCGGAGCCCACTACGAGCAGTACTTC.

CDR3 amino acids: CASSLNSGTDTQYF. DNA for the CDR3: TGTGCCAGCAGCTTAAATAGTGGCACAGATACGCAGTATTTT. The V gene is TRBV7-6, the J gene TRBJ2-3; D gene unclear. CDR1 SGHVS and CDR2 FNYEAQ come from the germline V gene. V dropped 2 bases and J dropped 1 base, with 7 bases sitting between them. The length of the CDR3 is 14 residues.

This clone was recorded once. V and J are TRBV10-3 and TRBJ2-1, with D hard to call. The germline V gene encodes CDR1 ENHRY and CDR2 SYGVKD. Deletions cut 1 base from V and 5 bases from J, with 9 bases between. The CDR3 has 14 amino acids. CDR3 DNA sequence: TGTGCCATCAGTGAGTGGCTCCTTGACAATGAGCAGTTCTTC. As protein: CAISEWLLDNEQFF.

The chain uses TRBV9 and TRBJ2-1; TRBD2 matches 8 bases. The CDR3 has 14 amino acids. The V segment lost 4 bases and the J segment 4 bases; nucleotides outside the gene matches: 4. Germline loops: CDR1 SGDLS, CDR2 YYNGEE. The CDR3 nucleotides read TGTGCCAGCAGCCAAAGCGGGAGTTACAATGAGCAGTTCTTC. It yields the protein CASSQSGSYNEQFF.

The chain couples TRBV7-2 to TRBJ2-2, with D hard to call. Per the germline V gene, CDR1 is SGHTA and CDR2 is FQGNSA. This CDR3 spans 12 amino acids. V was pared by 8 bases and J by 4 bases, with 8 bases between. CDR3 sequence (DNA): TGTGCCAGCGGGCGCAGCACCGGGGAGCTGTTTTTT. Translated, it gives CASGRSTGELFF.

J is TRBJ2-7 and V is TRBV29-1, with TRBD1 matching 9 bases. The CDR3 has 12 residues. V was pared by 4 bases and J by 5 bases, with 3 bases of the junction left unmatched. The V gene's germline CDR1 is SQVTM and CDR2 ANQGSEA. CDR3 sequence reads: CSVGRTGDEQYF. The CDR3 nucleotides read TGCAGCGTTGGGCGGACAGGGGACGAGCAGTACTTC.

About this clone: The junction and the germline gene differ at one end; a read error may be behind it. The chain is built from TRBV20-1 and TRBJ1-1; TRBD1 agrees at 9 bases. The CDR3 sequence is 11 residues long. CDR1 is DFQATT, CDR2 SNEGSKA, per germline (reference sequence). The CDR3 spells CKGQGNTEAFF. The CDR3 DNA sequence: TGTAAGGGACAGGGGAACACTGAAGCTTTCTTT.

On this clone: A read error may account for a junction end that differs from germline. The rearrangement joins TRBV5-1 to TRBJ2-1; D is perhaps TRBD2 (6 bases). The CDR3 covers 14 residues. Germline CDR1 is SGHRS and CDR2 is YFSETQ. The DNA of the CDR3 is TGTGCCAGCAGCACAAGGACTATATACAATGAGCAGTTCTTC. Its protein is CASSTRTIYNEQFF.

In its sample, this clone was seen a few times. The chain has TRBV28 and TRBJ1-5; TRBD1 agrees at 7 bases. Looked up from germline, CDR1 is MDHEN and CDR2 is SYDVKM. The CDR3 loop spans 13 amino acids. Unmatched junction bases numbered 7, after V lost 6 bases and J lost 8 bases. CDR3 in DNA: TGTGCCAGCAGGCAACAGGGGTGGGAGCCCCAGCATTTT. Amino acid sequence: CASRQQGWEPQHF.

The chain couples TRBV7-6 to TRBJ2-1; 9 bases align to TRBD2. Germline CDR1 is SGHVS and CDR2 is FNYEAQ. Germline trimming cut 4 bases from V and 8 bases from J; bases unmatched to any gene: 12. The CDR3 has 16 residues. The DNA of the CDR3 is TGTGCCAGCAGCTCCAGGCCTAGCGGGGCCGGGGATGAGCAGTTCTTC. Its translation: CASSSRPSGAGDEQFF.

There are a few counts of this clone. The chain joins TRBV4-1 to TRBJ2-1, with D possibly being TRBD1 or TRBD2 (5 bases each). The germline V and J ends were trimmed by 4 bases and 6 bases, with 28 bases remaining between them. The CDR3 spans 19 residues. In germline, CDR1 is MGHRA, CDR2 YSYEKL. The CDR3 DNA sequence: TGCGCCAGCAGCCCTGTAGTGCCACTAGTCGGGGCAAGTTTCAATGAGCAGTTCTTC. This encodes CASSPVVPLVGASFNEQFF.

The chain's CDR3 is CASSYPGAHEQYF. The CDR3 nucleotides read TGTGCCAGCAGTTACCCGGGAGCACACGAGCAGTACTTC. The V call is TRBV6-6, the J call TRBJ2-7, with D tentatively TRBD2 (6 bases). Germline values: CDR1 MNHNY, CDR2 SVGAGI (reference sequence). CDR3 size: 13 residues. Trimming took 2 bases from V and 5 from J, leaving 10 bases between them.

V is TRBV11-3 and J is TRBJ2-2; possible D gene TRBD1, 5 bases. This CDR3 region has 14 residues. V was cut by 5 bases and J by 3 bases, with 10 bases left in between. Germline V gives CDR1 SGHNT, CDR2 YENEEA. The CDR3 region has the DNA TGTGCCAGCAGCCCAGACAGTTACACCGGGGAGCTGTTTTTT. Its translation: CASSPDSYTGELFF.

The genes are TRBV5-1 and TRBJ2-1, with D perhaps given as TRBD1 or TRBD2 (6 bases each). CDR3 length equals 15 residues. Germline lookup yields CDR1 SGHRS and CDR2 YFSETQ. Deletions cut 4 bases from V and 4 bases from J, with 15 bases between. CDR3 sequence (DNA): TGCGCCAGCAGCCGCGATGGAGGGGGGTACAATGAGCAGTTCTTC. This codes for CASSRDGGGYNEQFF.